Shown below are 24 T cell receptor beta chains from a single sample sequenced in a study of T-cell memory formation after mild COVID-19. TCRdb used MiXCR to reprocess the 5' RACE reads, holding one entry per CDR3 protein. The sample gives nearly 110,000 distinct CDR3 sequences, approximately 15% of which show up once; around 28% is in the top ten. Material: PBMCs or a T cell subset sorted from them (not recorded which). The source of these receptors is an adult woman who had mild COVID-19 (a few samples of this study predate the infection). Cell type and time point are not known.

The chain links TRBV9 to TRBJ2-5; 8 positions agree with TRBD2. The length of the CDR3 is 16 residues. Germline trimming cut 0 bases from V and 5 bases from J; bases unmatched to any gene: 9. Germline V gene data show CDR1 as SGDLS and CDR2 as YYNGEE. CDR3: CASSVEVPGGGETQYF. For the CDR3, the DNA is TGTGCCAGCAGCGTAGAAGTGCCTGGCGGGGGGGAGACCCAGTACTTC.

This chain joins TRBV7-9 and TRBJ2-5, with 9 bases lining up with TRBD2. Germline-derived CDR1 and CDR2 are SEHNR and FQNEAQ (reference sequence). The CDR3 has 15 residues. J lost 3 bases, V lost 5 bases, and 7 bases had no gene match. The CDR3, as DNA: TGTGCCAGCAGCCCACCCAGCGGGGGGAAAGAGACCCAGTACTTC. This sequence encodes CASSPPSGGKETQYF.

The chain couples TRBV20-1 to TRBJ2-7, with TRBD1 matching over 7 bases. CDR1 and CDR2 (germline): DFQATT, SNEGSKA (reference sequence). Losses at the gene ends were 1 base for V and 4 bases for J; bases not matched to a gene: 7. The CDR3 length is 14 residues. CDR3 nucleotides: TGCAGTGCTAGAGGACAGGGTAAAGGGTACGAGCAGTACTTC. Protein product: CSARGQGKGYEQYF.

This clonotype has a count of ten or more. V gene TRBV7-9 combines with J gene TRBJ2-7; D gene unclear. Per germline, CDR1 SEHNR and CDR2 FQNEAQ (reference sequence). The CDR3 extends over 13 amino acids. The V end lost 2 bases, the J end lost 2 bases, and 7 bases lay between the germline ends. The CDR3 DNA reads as TGTGCCAGCAGCTTATCAAGTCCCTACGAGCAGTACTTC. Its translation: CASSLSSPYEQYF.

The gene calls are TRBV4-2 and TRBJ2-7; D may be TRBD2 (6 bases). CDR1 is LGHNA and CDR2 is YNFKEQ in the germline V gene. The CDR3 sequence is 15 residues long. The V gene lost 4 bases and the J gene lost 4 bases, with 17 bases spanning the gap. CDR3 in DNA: TGTGCCAGCAGCCCCTTCTCCGGGGGTTCTTACGAGCAGTACTTC. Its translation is CASSPFSGGSYEQYF.

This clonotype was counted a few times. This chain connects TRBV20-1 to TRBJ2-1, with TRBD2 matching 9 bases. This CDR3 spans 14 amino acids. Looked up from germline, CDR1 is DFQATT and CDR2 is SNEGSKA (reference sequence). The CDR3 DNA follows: TGCAGCCCGTCTAGCGGGGTCACCTACAATGAGCAGTTCTTC. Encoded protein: CSPSSGVTYNEQFF.

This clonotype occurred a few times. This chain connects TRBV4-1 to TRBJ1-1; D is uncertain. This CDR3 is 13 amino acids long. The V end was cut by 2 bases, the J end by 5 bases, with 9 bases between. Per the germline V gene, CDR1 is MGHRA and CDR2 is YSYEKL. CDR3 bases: TGCGCCAGCAGCCAAATACCGGGAACTGAAGCTTTCTTT. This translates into CASSQIPGTEAFF.

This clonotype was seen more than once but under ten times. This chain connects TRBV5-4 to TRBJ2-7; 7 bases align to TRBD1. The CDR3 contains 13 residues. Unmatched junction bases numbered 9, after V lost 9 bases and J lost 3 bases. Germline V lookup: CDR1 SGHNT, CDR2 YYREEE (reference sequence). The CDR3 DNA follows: TGTGCCACCTTTTGGACAGGAGACTACGAGCAGTACTTC. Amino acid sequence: CATFWTGDYEQYF.

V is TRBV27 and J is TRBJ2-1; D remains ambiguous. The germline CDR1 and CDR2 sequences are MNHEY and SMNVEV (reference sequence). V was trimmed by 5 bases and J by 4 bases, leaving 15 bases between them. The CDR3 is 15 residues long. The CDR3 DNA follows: TGTGCCAGCAGTCCCAGTAGACGACGGTACAATGAGCAGTTCTTC. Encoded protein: CASSPSRRRYNEQFF.

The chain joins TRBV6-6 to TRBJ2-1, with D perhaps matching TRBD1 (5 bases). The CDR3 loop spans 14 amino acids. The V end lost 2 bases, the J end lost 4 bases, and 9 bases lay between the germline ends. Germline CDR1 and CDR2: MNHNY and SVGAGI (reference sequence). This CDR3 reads CASSYGAGYNEQFF. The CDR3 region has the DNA TGTGCCAGCAGTTACGGGGCAGGGTACAATGAGCAGTTCTTC.

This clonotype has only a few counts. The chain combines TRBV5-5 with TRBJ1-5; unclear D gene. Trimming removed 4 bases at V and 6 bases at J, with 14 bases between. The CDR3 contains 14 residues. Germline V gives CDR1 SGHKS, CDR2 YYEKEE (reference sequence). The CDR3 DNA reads TGTGCCAGCAGCCCCTACAGTGTAGGTCAGCCCCAGCATTTT. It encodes CASSPYSVGQPQHF.

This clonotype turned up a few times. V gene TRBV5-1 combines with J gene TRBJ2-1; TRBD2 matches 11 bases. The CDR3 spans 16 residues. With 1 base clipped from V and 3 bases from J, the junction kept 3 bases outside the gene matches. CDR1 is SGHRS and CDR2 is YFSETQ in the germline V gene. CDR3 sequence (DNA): TGCGCCAGCAGCTTGACTAGCGGGGGAATCTACAATGAGCAGTTCTTC. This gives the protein CASSLTSGGIYNEQFF.

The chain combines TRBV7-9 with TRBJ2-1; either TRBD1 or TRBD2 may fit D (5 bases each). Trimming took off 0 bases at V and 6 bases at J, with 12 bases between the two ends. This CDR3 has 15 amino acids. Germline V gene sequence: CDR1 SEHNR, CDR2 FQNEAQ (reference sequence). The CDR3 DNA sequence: TGTGCCAGCAGCTTAGCCAGGGCCGGGGCCAATGAGCAGTTCTTC. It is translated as CASSLARAGANEQFF. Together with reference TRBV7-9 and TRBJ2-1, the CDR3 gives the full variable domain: DTGVSQNPRHKITKRGQNVTFRCDPISEHNRLYWYRQTLGQGPEFLTYFQNEAQLEKSRLLSDRFSAERPKGSFSTLEIQRTEQGDSAMYLCASSLARAGANEQFFGPGTRLTVL.

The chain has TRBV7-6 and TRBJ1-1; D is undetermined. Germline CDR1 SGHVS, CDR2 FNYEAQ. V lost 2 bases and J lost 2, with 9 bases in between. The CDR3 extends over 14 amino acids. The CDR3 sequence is CASSLWTDNTEAFF. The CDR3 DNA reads TGTGCCAGCAGCTTATGGACGGATAACACTGAAGCTTTCTTT.

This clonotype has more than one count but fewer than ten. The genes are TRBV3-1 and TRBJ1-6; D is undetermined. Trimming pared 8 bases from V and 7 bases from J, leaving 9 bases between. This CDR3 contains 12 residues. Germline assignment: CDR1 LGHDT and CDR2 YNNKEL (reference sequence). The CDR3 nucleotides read TGTGCCAGCCTCGGACTAAATTCACCCCTCCACTTT. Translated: CASLGLNSPLHF.

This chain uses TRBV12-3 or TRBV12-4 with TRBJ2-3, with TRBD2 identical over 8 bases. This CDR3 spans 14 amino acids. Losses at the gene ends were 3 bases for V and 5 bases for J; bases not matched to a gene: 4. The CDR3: CASSFGGAGDTQYF. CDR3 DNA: TGTGCCAGCAGTTTCGGGGGGGCCGGAGATACGCAGTATTTT.

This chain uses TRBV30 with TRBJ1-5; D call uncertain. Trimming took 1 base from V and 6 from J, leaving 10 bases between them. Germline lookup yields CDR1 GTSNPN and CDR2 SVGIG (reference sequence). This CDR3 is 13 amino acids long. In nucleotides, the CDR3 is TGTGCCTGGAGTGGGGAAGGTGTTCAGCCCCAGCATTTT. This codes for CAWSGEGVQPQHF.

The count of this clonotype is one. The CDR3 loop is CSARGGLRTTDTQYF. The CDR3 region has the DNA TGCAGTGCCCGGGGAGGCTTACGCACCACAGATACGCAGTATTTT. The chain has TRBV20-1 and TRBJ2-3; a weak D match, TRBD2 (6 bases). From germline, CDR1 is DFQATT and CDR2 SNEGSKA (reference sequence). CDR3 length equals 15 residues. Trimming cost V 6 bases and J 2 bases, with 18 bases left between them.

DNA for the CDR3: TGTGCCAGCAGCGTACAGGGGGTTTCCTACAATGAGCAGTTCTTC. Translating gives CASSVQGVSYNEQFF. The V and J genes are TRBV7-9 and TRBJ2-1; 8 nucleotides line up with TRBD1. The CDR3 consists of 15 residues. The V and J ends lost 5 bases and 1 base, in that order; junction bases with no gene match: 4. Per germline, CDR1 SEHNR and CDR2 FQNEAQ (reference sequence).

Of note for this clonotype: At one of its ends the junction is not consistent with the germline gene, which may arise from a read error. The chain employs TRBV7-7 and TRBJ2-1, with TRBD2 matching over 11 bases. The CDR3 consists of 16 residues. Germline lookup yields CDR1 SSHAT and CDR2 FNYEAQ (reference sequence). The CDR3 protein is CASSAGLAGPYNEQFF. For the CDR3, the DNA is TGTGCTAGCAGCGCTGGACTAGCGGGCCCCTACAATGAGCAGTTCTTC. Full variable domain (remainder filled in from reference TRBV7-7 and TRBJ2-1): GAGVSQSPRYKVTKRGQDVTLRCDPISSHATLYWYQQALGQGPEFLTYFNYEAQPDKSGLPSDRFSAERPEGSISTLTIQRTEQRDSAMYRCASSAGLAGPYNEQFFGPGTRLTVL.

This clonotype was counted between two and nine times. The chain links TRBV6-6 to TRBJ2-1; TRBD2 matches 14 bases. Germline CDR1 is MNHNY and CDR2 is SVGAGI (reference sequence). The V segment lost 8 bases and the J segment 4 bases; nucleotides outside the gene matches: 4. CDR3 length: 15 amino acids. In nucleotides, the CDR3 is TGTGCCAGCCGGACTAGCGGGAGGCCATACAATGAGCAGTTCTTC. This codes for CASRTSGRPYNEQFF.

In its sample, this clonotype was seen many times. The CDR3 bases are TGCGCCAGCAGCCAGGCGACAGGCTCTGGGGCCAACGTCCTGACTTTC. It is translated as CASSQATGSGANVLTF. The chain employs TRBV4-3 and TRBJ2-6; a possible D gene is TRBD1 (6 bases). V was cut by 3 bases and J by 0 bases, with 9 bases left in between. Germline lookup yields CDR1 LGHNA and CDR2 YSLEER. This CDR3 is built from 16 residues.

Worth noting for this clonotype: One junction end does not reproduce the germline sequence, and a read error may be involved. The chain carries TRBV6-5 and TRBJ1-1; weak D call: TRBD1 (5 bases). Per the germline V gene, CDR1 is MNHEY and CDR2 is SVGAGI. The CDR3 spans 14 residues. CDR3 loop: CAISYSGENTEAFF. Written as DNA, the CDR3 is TGTGCCATCAGTTACTCGGGGGAGAACACTGAAGCTTTCTTT.

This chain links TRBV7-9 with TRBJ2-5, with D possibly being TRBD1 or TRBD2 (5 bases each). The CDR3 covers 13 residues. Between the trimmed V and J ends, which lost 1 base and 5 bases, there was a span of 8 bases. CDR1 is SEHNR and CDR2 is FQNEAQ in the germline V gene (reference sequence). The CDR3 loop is CASSLVGTETQYF. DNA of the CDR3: TGTGCCAGCAGCTTAGTTGGGACGGAGACCCAGTACTTC.